This T cell receptor (beta chain) was found in a study of blood T cell repertoires in COVID-19 (dated by TCRdb to the early 2020s). Concerning the study at large: Samples covering the acute and convalescent phases of COVID-19 were provided by collaborators in the United States, Italy and Spain. The material from the prospective study consisted of cDNA or gDNA derived from T cells, B-cell-depleted T cells, or PBMCs. The dataset comprised deeply sampled blood TCRbeta repertoires from subjects exposed to, actively infected with, or recovered from COVID-19. The repertoires were made available in a free public database intended to serve as a resource for research on the immune response to SARS-CoV-2. The samples were drawn from two sources: the first 160 participants of the ongoing ImmuneRACE study, and 1,200 or so subjects contributed by 6 global collaborators. A de-identified subject ID, COVID-19 status, age in years and sex were almost always included in the sample metadata. Where HLA class I and class II types were available, the types were taken from metadata supplied by the sample provider, not from assay-based typing.

The collaborating institutions used their own protocols to collect whole blood in K2EDTA tubes. For TCRbeta analysis, collaborators shipped samples as frozen whole blood, isolated PBMCs, or DNA extracted from either of those sample types. The CDR3 holds 13 amino acids from the cysteine to the phenylalanine. Kept here is only the CDR3 DNA, which spans 39 bases and is read in frame from base 1. V was cut back by 0 bases and J by 6 bases, leaving a gap of 9 bases between them. The immunoSEQ Assay, a bias-controlled multiplex PCR, was used to amplify TCRbeta CDR3 regions from genomic DNA. For the original study's pipeline: The number of nucleated cells in each sample was estimated by amplification of reference gene primers within the assay. Sequence reads were collapsed and filtered to measure the absolute abundance of every unique TCRbeta CDR3 rearrangement. For each sample, productive Simpson clonality was calculated as the square root of Simpson's diversity index over productive rearrangements. Entries here come from immuneACCESS through TCRdb and include only in-frame sequences with V and J called. Some clones fail to appear in such tables; in the studies checked, an unresolved V gene covers under half of the shortfall, and the cause of the remainder is unknown. That table furnishes V, J and clone size, whereas the DNA furnished D and trimming. Recorded for this sample are around 70,000 clones; about 92% of them occurred a single time. The ten largest clones represent approximately 1.4% of the sample.

Summary of the overall study and its limitations: How much clinical and demographic metadata was included differed by source and by participant, and the metadata was provided uncurated.

Only one count was recorded for this clone. This receptor's antigen is unknown. Base-call qualities are not available, and no considerably larger clone is one nucleotide away. Sample: peripheral blood. The chain is encoded by TRBV12-3 or TRBV12-4 joined to TRBJ2-7; possibly the D gene is TRBD2, per 6 matching bases. This receptor was taken from a man in his fifties with acute or convalescent COVID-19. In nucleotide form, the sequence is TGTGCCAGCAGTTTAGCTTGGGGGGTCGAGCAGTACTTC. Its protein is CASSLAWGVEQYF.